A selection of T cell receptor beta chains follows, all from one sample in a study of sequential checkpoint blockade in melanoma. Assay used: immunoSEQ multiplex PCR; TCRdb lists only in-frame clones, some missing. The sample contains 6,500 to 9,000 clones, less than 25% of which appear only once. The sample consisted of tumor tissue (inferred from file names), taken from a patient given nivolumab and ipilimumab in sequence. The receptors shown here come from a human donor with melanoma. The CDR3 runs from the conserved cysteine through the conserved F or W. A D gene is named only where the DNA matches it firmly. Some rows have no size entry. The others give once, few or many, or a class for an expanded clone.

TRBD1 | TRBJ2-6 | TRBV14 | NA | CASSLVGQGVPGANVLTF | TGTGCCAGCAGTCTGGTTGGACAGGGGGTTCCTGGGGCCAACGTCCTGACTTTC
TRBD1 | TRBJ2-5 | TRBV29-1 | NA | CSGGGQGGETQYF | TGCAGCGGCGGGGGACAGGGAGGCGAGACCCAGTACTTC
NA | TRBJ1-2 | TRBV9 | NA | CASSVEEGYGYTF | TGTGCCAGCAGCGTAGAGGAGGGCTATGGCTACACCTTC
NA | TRBJ2-1 | TRBV12-2 | NA | CASRPGTADNEQFF | TGTGCAAGTCGCCCCGGGACAGCGGACAATGAGCAGTTCTTC
NA | TRBJ1-2 | TRBV9 | NA | CASSGGILGRGLYGYTF | TGTGCCAGCAGCGGGGGGATCCTAGGCAGGGGACTCTATGGCTACACCTTC
TRBD1 | TRBJ1-1 | TRBV28 | few | CASSVPGQKNTEAFF | TGTGCCAGCAGCGTACCGGGACAGAAGAACACTGAAGCTTTCTTT
NA | TRBJ2-4 | TRBV28 | NA | CASSLVSINIQYF | TGTGCCAGCAGTCTAGTCTCCATAAACATTCAGTACTTC
NA | TRBJ2-7 | TRBV6-8 | few | CASSYRAGDPYEQYF | TGTGCCAGCAGTTACAGGGCAGGGGATCCCTACGAGCAGTACTTC
TRBD1 | TRBJ2-3 | TRBV19 | once | CASSTGQGRTDTQYF | TGTGCCAGTAGTACGGGACAGGGAAGGACAGATACGCAGTATTTT
TRBD2 | TRBJ2-3 | TRBV25-1 | once | CAIGLAGADTQYF | TGTGCCATCGGACTAGCGGGGGCAGATACGCAGTATTTT
NA | TRBJ1-5 | TRBV19 | NA | CASSFSRDQPQHF | TGTGCCAGTAGTTTTTCCCGTGATCAGCCCCAGCATTTT
NA | TRBJ2-3 | TRBV6-8 | few | CASKPGPLSGDTQYF | TGTGCCAGCAAGCCGGGGCCTCTTTCGGGAGATACGCAGTATTTT
TRBD2 | TRBJ2-7 | TRBV11-3 | NA | CASSLGRAGGTYEQYF | TGTGCCAGCAGCTTAGGGCGGGCGGGAGGAACGTACGAGCAGTACTTC
TRBD2 | TRBJ2-2 | TRBV14 | NA | CASSQGLTSGRSGELFF | TGTGCCAGCAGCCAAGGGTTAACTAGCGGGAGATCTGGGGAGCTGTTTTTT
NA | TRBJ1-2 | TRBV6-8 | medium-sized | CASRPQGYYGYTF | TGTGCCAGCAGACCACAGGGATACTATGGCTACACCTTC
TRBD1 | TRBJ2-7 | TRBV19 | once | CASSKSKTGTGAYEQYF | TGTGCCAGTAGCAAGAGTAAAACCGGGACAGGGGCCTACGAGCAGTACTTC
NA | TRBJ2-5 | TRBV6-8 | few | CAISSGTQQETQYF | TGTGCCATCAGCTCCGGGACCCAACAAGAGACCCAGTACTTC
NA | TRBJ2-1 | TRBV19 | few | CASSIGGIDEQFF | TGTGCCAGTAGTATAGGGGGTATCGATGAGCAGTTCTTC